This TCR beta chain was found in a study of Tregs in tolerant kidney transplant recipients. This CDR3 spans 16 amino acids. Germline-derived CDR1 and CDR2 are MGHDK and SYGVNS. The junction had 9 bases not matched to a gene; V was cut back by 3 bases and J by 2 bases. This table comes from immunoSEQ multiplex PCR, and its TCRdb copy is limited to in-frame clones, with some not included. The profile shows more than 60,000 clones, approximately 88% of them singletons. The receptor comes from a human donor who received a combined kidney and bone marrow transplant. This sample comprised CD4+ T cells from blood, obtained before the transplant. The chain has TRBV25-1 and TRBJ2-5, with 7 nucleotides matching TRBD1. CDR3 DNA: TGTGCCAGCAGTGATCCTACAGGGGTGAGGCAAGAGACCCAGTACTTC. It encodes CASSDPTGVRQETQYF.